This TCR beta chain was identified during a study of cytomegalovirus exposure and HLA in healthy donors. Findings of the study overall: No immune exposure information besides CMV serostatus was available. Among TCR sequences, most were rare, though some public TCRs appeared in many donors. In vitro, a few CMV-associated chains proved specific for CMV antigens.

The PCR had 60 Vbeta and 13 Jbeta primers. In the authors' methods: A later analysis counted 80 million or so unique TCR beta chains, some 11 million shared. The repertoire was sequenced with immunoSEQ multiplex PCR; TCRdb's copy has only in-frame clones and lacks some. V, J and clone size are taken as reported in that table, and D and trimming were inferred from the DNA itself. The data contain over 150,000 clones, about 83% of them singletons. On this clone itself: Antigen: not known.

The CDR3 is 14 amino acids. With 6 bases clipped from V and 6 bases from J, the junction kept 8 bases outside the gene matches. The V gene's germline CDR1 is ENHRY and CDR2 SYGVKD. The chain has TRBV10-3 and TRBJ2-1; 7 bases agree with TRBD1. The source is a woman aged 40 to 49 in good health and CMV-seronegative. The sample was PBMCs. The CDR3 spells CAISRKTGINEQFF. The CDR3, as DNA: TGTGCCATCAGCCGTAAGACAGGGATCAATGAGCAGTTCTTC.